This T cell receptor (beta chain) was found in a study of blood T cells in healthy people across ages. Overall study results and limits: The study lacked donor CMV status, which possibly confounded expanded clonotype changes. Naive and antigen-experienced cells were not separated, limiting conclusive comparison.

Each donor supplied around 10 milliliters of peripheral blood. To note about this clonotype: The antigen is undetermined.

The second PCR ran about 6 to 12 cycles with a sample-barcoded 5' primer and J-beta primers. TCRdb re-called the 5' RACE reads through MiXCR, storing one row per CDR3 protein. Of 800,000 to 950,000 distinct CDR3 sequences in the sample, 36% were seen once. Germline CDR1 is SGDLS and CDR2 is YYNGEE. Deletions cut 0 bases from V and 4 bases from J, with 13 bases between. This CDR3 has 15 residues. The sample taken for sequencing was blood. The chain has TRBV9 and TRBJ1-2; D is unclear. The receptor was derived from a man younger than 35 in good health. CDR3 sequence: CASSVDSAQIYGYTF. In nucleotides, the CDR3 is TGTGCCAGCAGCGTAGATTCAGCGCAGATCTATGGCTACACCTTC.